The present T cell receptor beta chain was sequenced within a study of radiotherapy plus CTLA-4 blockade in lung cancer. Study as a whole: Of all patients, around 19% responded objectively and 25% to 35% showed disease control.

On this clone itself: Antigen unknown.

The CDR3 runs 16 residues. The ends lost 2 bases at V and 2 bases at J; junction bases unmatched: 6. Looked up from germline, CDR1 is GTSNPN and CDR2 is SVGIG (reference sequence). Alongside CTLA-4 blockade with ipilimumab, patients with chemo-refractory metastatic non-small-cell lung cancer received focal radiation. The data were produced by immunoSEQ multiplex PCR, yet TCRdb's version contains in-frame clones alone and is incomplete. The sample holds about 28,000 clones, approximately 80% seen once. Points from the study as a whole: Radiotherapy with ipilimumab was followed by blood expansion of tumor-derived clones.

The chain uses TRBV30 and TRBJ2-5; 12 bases match TRBD2. The sample here was peripheral blood, taken from a patient treated with radiotherapy plus ipilimumab. This clonotype was obtained from a human donor with non-small cell lung cancer that progressed on radiotherapy plus ipilimumab. The CDR3 protein is CAWSQTSGGPQETQYF. CDR3 sequence (DNA): TGTGCCTGGAGTCAGACTAGCGGGGGCCCTCAAGAGACCCAGTACTTC.